A selection of T cell receptor beta chains follows, all from one sample in a study of T cell responses to AZD1222 COVID-19 vaccine. Using immunoSEQ multiplex PCR, the repertoire was profiled, and TCRdb retains in-frame clones only, with some absent. Of 85,000 to 100,000 clones listed, 86% were seen once; the top ten hold 5.5% to 7%. The sequencing here drew on peripheral blood, taken on day 0 of AZD1222 vaccination. The receptors stem from an adult in good health. The CDR3 runs from the conserved cysteine through the conserved F or W. The order of the fields is CDR3 DNA, CDR3 protein, J gene, clone size, V gene, CDR3 length, D gene. The D gene is left open where the match is weak. The size entry is marked missing in some rows and otherwise reads once, few, many or a size class.

CDR3nt: TGTGCCACCAGCTCCACACTAGCGGGGGGTGGGGAGCTGTTTTTT; CDR3aa: CATSSTLAGGGELFF; j_gene: TRBJ2-2; abundance: -; v_gene: TRBV15; len: 15; d_gene: TRBD2
CDR3nt: TGCAGCGTTGAAGGAGACGGCTACGAGCAGTACTTC; CDR3aa: CSVEGDGYEQYF; j_gene: TRBJ2-7; abundance: -; v_gene: TRBV29-1; len: 12; d_gene: -
CDR3nt: TGTGCCACCAGCACCCGTTTAAGCTCCTACAATGAGCAGTTCTTC; CDR3aa: CATSTRLSSYNEQFF; j_gene: TRBJ2-1; abundance: -; v_gene: TRBV15; len: 15; d_gene: -
CDR3nt: TGTGCCAGCAGCCAACCCAAGGGGACGACAGGGGGAGTCCAAGAGACCCAGTACTTC; CDR3aa: CASSQPKGTTGGVQETQYF; j_gene: TRBJ2-5; abundance: few; v_gene: TRBV14; len: 19; d_gene: TRBD1
CDR3nt: TGTGCCTGGAGTCCAGGGGATAATTCACCCCTCCACTTT; CDR3aa: CAWSPGDNSPLHF; j_gene: TRBJ1-6; abundance: -; v_gene: TRBV30; len: 13; d_gene: -
CDR3nt: TGTGCCAGCTCACTAAGAACAGGGGGCCAAGAGACCCAGTACTTC; CDR3aa: CASSLRTGGQETQYF; j_gene: TRBJ2-5; abundance: -; v_gene: TRBV18; len: 15; d_gene: TRBD1
CDR3nt: TGTGCCAGCAGTTTAGCGGGGGATACTGAAGCTTTCTTT; CDR3aa: CASSLAGDTEAFF; j_gene: TRBJ1-1; abundance: -; v_gene: TRBV12-3/TRBV12-4; len: 13; d_gene: -
CDR3nt: TGTGCCAGCAGTGAATCCAGCGGGAGTTGGTATGAGCAGTTCTTC; CDR3aa: CASSESSGSWYEQFF; j_gene: TRBJ2-1; abundance: -; v_gene: TRBV6-1; len: 15; d_gene: TRBD2
CDR3nt: TGTGCCAGCAGCCCTAAACTGGACACAGGGGCTGCGGGCACTGAAGCTTTCTTT; CDR3aa: CASSPKLDTGAAGTEAFF; j_gene: TRBJ1-1; abundance: -; v_gene: TRBV7-2; len: 18; d_gene: TRBD1
CDR3nt: TGTGCCAGCAGCCAAGATCCGGGCGGGGGGACCTACAATGAGCAGTTCTTC; CDR3aa: CASSQDPGGGTYNEQFF; j_gene: TRBJ2-1; abundance: -; v_gene: TRBV3-1/TRBV3-2; len: 17; d_gene: TRBD2
CDR3nt: TGTGCCAGCAGCCCCCGACTAGCGACGCCCTACGAGCAGTACTTC; CDR3aa: CASSPRLATPYEQYF; j_gene: TRBJ2-7; abundance: -; v_gene: TRBV7-9; len: 15; d_gene: TRBD2
CDR3nt: TGTGCCAGCAGCACGGGGGGAAGGTCCTACAATGAGCAGTTCTTC; CDR3aa: CASSTGGRSYNEQFF; j_gene: TRBJ2-1; abundance: -; v_gene: TRBV7-8; len: 15; d_gene: TRBD2
CDR3nt: TGCGCCAGCAGCTTGGGGACTAGCGGGAGGCTAAACACCGGGGAGCTGTTTTTT; CDR3aa: CASSLGTSGRLNTGELFF; j_gene: TRBJ2-2; abundance: once; v_gene: TRBV5-1; len: 18; d_gene: TRBD2
CDR3nt: TGTGCCAGCAGCCAAGGCTCCGGTGGCTACACCTTC; CDR3aa: CASSQGSGGYTF; j_gene: TRBJ1-2; abundance: once; v_gene: TRBV4-2; len: 12; d_gene: -
CDR3nt: TGTGCCAGTAGTATCAACAGGGCAGAGGGCTACACCTTC; CDR3aa: CASSINRAEGYTF; j_gene: TRBJ1-2; abundance: -; v_gene: TRBV19; len: 13; d_gene: -
CDR3nt: TGTGCCGGCATGTCCAGGGACAGGGACACTGAAGCTTTCTTT; CDR3aa: CAGMSRDRDTEAFF; j_gene: TRBJ1-1; abundance: once; v_gene: TRBV11-3; len: 14; d_gene: TRBD1
CDR3nt: TGCGCCAGCAGCTTGAAGGCTAGCGGGGGGGCCAGCAATGAGCAGTTCTTC; CDR3aa: CASSLKASGGASNEQFF; j_gene: TRBJ2-1; abundance: -; v_gene: TRBV5-1; len: 17; d_gene: TRBD2
CDR3nt: TGTGCCTGGAGTGTACAGATTAGCTACGAGCAGTACTTC; CDR3aa: CAWSVQISYEQYF; j_gene: TRBJ2-7; abundance: -; v_gene: TRBV30; len: 13; d_gene: -
CDR3nt: TGCGCCAGCAGTCTCCGGACAGCGTGGGACCTCTACGAGCAGTACTTC; CDR3aa: CASSLRTAWDLYEQYF; j_gene: TRBJ2-7; abundance: -; v_gene: TRBV23-1; len: 16; d_gene: -
CDR3nt: TGTGCCAGCAGTTTACCAGGGGGCCCCCTCCACTTT; CDR3aa: CASSLPGGPLHF; j_gene: TRBJ1-6; abundance: -; v_gene: TRBV27; len: 12; d_gene: TRBD1
CDR3nt: TGTGCCAGCAGCGCGAGGAGGGGTCAGCCCCAGCATTTT; CDR3aa: CASSARRGQPQHF; j_gene: TRBJ1-5; abundance: -; v_gene: TRBV7-9; len: 13; d_gene: -
CDR3nt: TGTGCCATCCAAGGGGGGGGTGAGCAGCCCCAGCATTTT; CDR3aa: CAIQGGGEQPQHF; j_gene: TRBJ1-5; abundance: -; v_gene: TRBV2; len: 13; d_gene: -
CDR3nt: TGTGCCAGCAGCTTGGGGGGACAGGCTATGGACGAGCAGTACTTC; CDR3aa: CASSLGGQAMDEQYF; j_gene: TRBJ2-7; abundance: -; v_gene: TRBV5-6; len: 15; d_gene: TRBD1
CDR3nt: TGTGCCAGCTCACCCTCCCCCCCTAGCAATCAGCCCCAGCATTTT; CDR3aa: CASSPSPPSNQPQHF; j_gene: TRBJ1-5; abundance: -; v_gene: TRBV18; len: 15; d_gene: -
CDR3nt: TGTGCCAGCAGTTGGGGACAGGGGACGAACACTGAAGCTTTCTTT; CDR3aa: CASSWGQGTNTEAFF; j_gene: TRBJ1-1; abundance: -; v_gene: TRBV6-2/TRBV6-3; len: 15; d_gene: TRBD1
CDR3nt: TGTGCCAGCAGCAAGACCGGGACAGGGAGCTACGAGCAGTACTTC; CDR3aa: CASSKTGTGSYEQYF; j_gene: TRBJ2-7; abundance: -; v_gene: TRBV9; len: 15; d_gene: TRBD1
CDR3nt: TGTGCCAGCAGCCGACCCAATCCTACAAGCTCTGGAAACACCATATATTTT; CDR3aa: CASSRPNPTSSGNTIYF; j_gene: TRBJ1-3; abundance: -; v_gene: TRBV5-6; len: 17; d_gene: -
CDR3nt: TGTGCCAGCAGCCCAGGGTTTAACTATGGCTACACCTTC; CDR3aa: CASSPGFNYGYTF; j_gene: TRBJ1-2; abundance: -; v_gene: TRBV6-5; len: 13; d_gene: -
CDR3nt: TGTGCCAGCAGGACCTCAACCGGGACAGGGATCCCCCTTTTTTTT; CDR3aa: CASRTSTGTGIPLFF; j_gene: TRBJ1-4; abundance: -; v_gene: TRBV6-5; len: 15; d_gene: TRBD1
CDR3nt: TGTGCCACCAGTGCAACCGTCTACAATGAGCAGTTCTTC; CDR3aa: CATSATVYNEQFF; j_gene: TRBJ2-1; abundance: -; v_gene: TRBV24-1; len: 13; d_gene: -
CDR3nt: TGTGCCACCAGTGCCCATGAGGGGGAGACCCAGTACTTC; CDR3aa: CATSAHEGETQYF; j_gene: TRBJ2-5; abundance: -; v_gene: TRBV24-1; len: 13; d_gene: -
CDR3nt: TGTGCCAGCAGTGAGTACTATGGCTACACCTTC; CDR3aa: CASSEYYGYTF; j_gene: TRBJ1-2; abundance: few; v_gene: TRBV6-1; len: 11; d_gene: -
CDR3nt: TGCGCCAGCAGCCAAGATTTGGGGAAGCGGCACTCCTACAATGAGCAGTTCTTC; CDR3aa: CASSQDLGKRHSYNEQFF; j_gene: TRBJ2-1; abundance: -; v_gene: TRBV4-3; len: 18; d_gene: -
CDR3nt: TGTGCCATCGGGGCTACAGACTCTGGGGCCAACGTCCTGACTTTC; CDR3aa: CAIGATDSGANVLTF; j_gene: TRBJ2-6; abundance: -; v_gene: TRBV10-3; len: 15; d_gene: -
CDR3nt: TGCGCCAGCAGTGAGTCGGGGCGTAACGTGGAACATGAGCAGTTCTTC; CDR3aa: CASSESGRNVEHEQFF; j_gene: TRBJ2-1; abundance: -; v_gene: TRBV10-1; len: 16; d_gene: -
CDR3nt: TGTGCCAGCAGCACCCTGACAGGTACCTACGAGCAGTACTTC; CDR3aa: CASSTLTGTYEQYF; j_gene: TRBJ2-7; abundance: -; v_gene: TRBV11-2; len: 14; d_gene: -
CDR3nt: TGTGCCAGCAGTACACAGGGCAATGAGCAGTTCTTC; CDR3aa: CASSTQGNEQFF; j_gene: TRBJ2-1; abundance: -; v_gene: TRBV12-3/TRBV12-4; len: 12; d_gene: -
CDR3nt: TGTGCCAGCAGCTTAACTAGCGGGGGGGGCCATGGAGATACGCAGTATTTT; CDR3aa: CASSLTSGGGHGDTQYF; j_gene: TRBJ2-3; abundance: -; v_gene: TRBV5-4; len: 17; d_gene: TRBD2
CDR3nt: TGTGCCAGCAGCAATGCCCCACTACAGGGGGCGGACACCGGGGAGCTGTTTTTT; CDR3aa: CASSNAPLQGADTGELFF; j_gene: TRBJ2-2; abundance: -; v_gene: TRBV11-3; len: 18; d_gene: TRBD1
CDR3nt: TGTGCCAGCAGCTTAGGCGGGAGGGCCATGTTGGCCGGGGAGCTGTTTTTT; CDR3aa: CASSLGGRAMLAGELFF; j_gene: TRBJ2-2; abundance: -; v_gene: TRBV5-4; len: 17; d_gene: TRBD2
CDR3nt: TGCGCCAGCAGCCCCGACGGGACGGAGAATGAAAAACTGTTTTTT; CDR3aa: CASSPDGTENEKLFF; j_gene: TRBJ1-4; abundance: -; v_gene: TRBV5-1; len: 15; d_gene: -